This TCR beta chain was sequenced in a study of blood T cells in healthy people across ages (dated by TCRdb to about 2015). Background on the whole study: Template switching captured roughly one uniquely barcoded TCR beta cDNA molecule per two T cells in model experiments. Two additional independent replicas of 1 million unique cDNA reads from the same blood draw were analyzed for two donors (one aged 18 to 30 and one aged 80 or older). The donors were split into four age groups: young (average around 15 years), middle-aged (roughly 40), aged (approximately 59) and long-lived (over 80). To avoid experimental bias, donors of different ages were randomly spread across the sequencing lanes. Using deep sequencing normalized with unique cDNA molecular identifiers, the study measured how TCR beta repertoire diversity changes with age.

The library was obtained by 5' RACE. Sequencing relied on an Illumina HiSeq 2500. A second roughly 7 to 11 cycle PCR used a sample-barcoded 5' primer and a J-beta primer mix. A unique molecular identifier was introduced onto each TCR beta cDNA molecule by a template-switch 5' adaptor carrying 12 random nucleotides. Each sample yielded at least 3 million CDR3-containing paired-end reads. First-strand cDNA was synthesized from all RNA with the Mint cDNA synthesis kit, primed by a TRBC-specific oligonucleotide. After uracil-DNA glycosylase treatment, a first 18-cycle PCR used universal primers M1SS and BC2_uni_R on all cDNA. As for the original processing: For normalization, 1 million high-quality reads were randomly selected from each sample, with every read carrying a distinct molecular identifier. Instead of being binned into consensus sequences, reads that shared molecular identifiers were thrown out. MiTCR, run with a Q25 quality threshold and the strictest error-elimination algorithm, handled CDR3 identification, clonotype clustering and error correction. A nonparametric unseen species model with Euler transformation was used to estimate lower-bound total TCR beta diversity. The public reads were reanalyzed by TCRdb: fastp trimming at Q25, MiXCR alignment, in-frame beta chains only. A single entry per CDR3 protein holds the most common genes and DNA from its merged rows. The V and J calls reflect TCRdb's pipeline rather than the authors' work. The table for this sample lists approximately 1,100,000 distinct CDR3 sequences; 40% to 45% of them were counted only once. Jointly, the top ten make up about 20% of the sample.

Worth noting for this clonotype: What this receptor recognizes is not known. No much larger clone is present one base from it, and per-base qualities are unavailable.

The donors were roughly 39 Caucasian individuals from Russia, aged 6 to 90 years, who were systemically healthy. Each donor gave ten milliliters of peripheral blood, drawn into EDTA-treated Vacutainer tubes. Ficoll-Paque density-gradient centrifugation was used to isolate PBMCs, with at least 6.5 million per sample. Trizol reagent was used to extract total RNA from the PBMCs, yielding at least 5.5 micrograms per sample. The percentages of naive CD45RAhigh/CD27high T cells were determined by flow cytometry on a PBMC aliquot from every donor. The CDR3 spans 16 residues, from the cysteine through the phenylalanine. Just the 48-base CDR3 DNA is kept, in frame starting at base 1. Points the paper makes about the study in general: Total diversity estimates from one million sequenced T cells were considered lower bounds and underestimates. The CMV infection status of donors was not known, potentially confounding age-related changes in expanded clonotypes. Because profiling used bulk unsorted PBMCs, naive and antigen-experienced compartments could not be compared conclusively. Observed TCR beta diversity per million T cells fell roughly linearly with age, and a significant reduction was already apparent by age about 36. There was a strong correlation between observed TCR beta diversity and the percentage of naive T cells measured by flow cytometry. The long-lived group showed more naive CD4+ T cells, fewer expanded clones and increased TCR diversity than the aged group, suggesting age selection.

The sequencing input was blood. This sequence was found in a woman in her sixties in good health. The sequence joins TRBV21-1 to TRBJ2-7; TRBD1, the table's D call, was not compared with the DNA. TRBV21-1 is a pseudogene locus. The base sequence is TGTGCCAGCAGGAGGAGACAGGGGGCTTTAGGCTACGAGCAGTACTTC. The translation is CASRRRQGALGYEQYF.